This TCR beta chain came from a study of molecular identifiers for immune sequencing clone quantification. The study, taken as a whole, reports: Underestimation of highly expanded clone sizes could arise where identical TCR molecules share a barcode. Clonotypes topping 20 RNA copies carried over 97% of effector molecules but under 1% of naive ones.

Isolation of naive CD8 T cells was achieved by sorting on a CD8+CD4-CCR7+CD45RA+ phenotype. For this clonotype: Its antigen is as yet unknown.

The germline V and J ends were trimmed by 5 bases and 0 bases, with 14 bases remaining between them. There are 16 residues in the CDR3. Germline loops: CDR1 MNHEY, CDR2 SMNVEV (reference sequence). The use of previously described methods and listed TCR primers produced the bulk TCR libraries. TCRdb independently ran MiXCR on the PCR reads; one entry per CDR3 protein. Of 460,000 or so distinct CDR3 sequences in the sample, about 25% were seen once. Sequencing was carried out using naive CD8+ T cells from blood, with Jurkat cell RNA spiked in. Sample subset: FACS-sorted CD8+CD4-CCR7+CD45RA+ naive T cells. The receptor's source is a human donor in good health. Some libraries in this study had Jurkat cell RNA spiked in. The V and J genes are TRBV27 and TRBJ1-3; the D is unclear. The CDR3 is CASSPLTGLSGNTIYF. The CDR3 DNA sequence: TGTGCCAGCAGTCCCCTAACCGGCCTCTCTGGAAACACCATATATTTT.